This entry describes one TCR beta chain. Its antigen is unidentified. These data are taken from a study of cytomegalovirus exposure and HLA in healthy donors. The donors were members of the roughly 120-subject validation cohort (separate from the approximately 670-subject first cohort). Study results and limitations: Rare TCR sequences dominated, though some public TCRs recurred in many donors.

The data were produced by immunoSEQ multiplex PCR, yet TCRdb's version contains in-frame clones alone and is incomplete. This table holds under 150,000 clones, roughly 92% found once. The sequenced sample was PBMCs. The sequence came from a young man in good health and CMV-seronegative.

CDR3 residues: CAWRGTGGNGYTF. CDR3 bases: TGTGCCTGGAGAGGGACAGGGGGAAATGGCTACACCTTC. The chain is built from TRBV30 and TRBJ1-2; 11 bases line up with TRBD1. The CDR3 loop spans 13 amino acids. With V trimmed by 3 bases and J by 6 bases, 3 bases remained unmatched. Germline CDR1 GTSNPN, CDR2 SVGIG (reference sequence).